This is a list of T cell receptor beta chains from one sample in a study of identical twins. TCRdb independently ran MiXCR on the 5' RACE reads; one entry per CDR3 protein. This table has 1.5 million to 2 million distinct CDR3 sequences, about 31% appearing once. The sample taken for sequencing was cord blood. These receptors originate from a newborn girl in good health. The CDR3 runs from the conserved cysteine through the conserved F or W. Fields, in order: CDR3 protein, V gene.

CASSFTSGTSDTEYF TRBV12-3/TRBV12-4
CASSQGRGGEEKLFF TRBV6-6
CASSPNPTGDTDTQYF TRBV5-1
CASSFPPPTTSGSYEQYF TRBV9
CASSQDGQQETQYF TRBV4-2
CASSVAPGTWGSEQYF TRBV9
CASSPQSRRGEKLFF TRBV18
CASSQSGGTYNEQYF TRBV6-2/TRBV6-3
CASSPKLADLTNEQFF TRBV18
CASSLDRLLGEQYF TRBV11-2
CSASSPPGELFF TRBV20-1
CSASETGNSEAFF TRBV20-1
CASSVKWAGDTQYF TRBV9
CASSYARQRGSYTF TRBV6-2/TRBV6-3
CASRRSYQGGELFF TRBV28
CASIHRVDTEAFF TRBV7-9
CASSFQATNEKLFF TRBV28
CASSRGVPSFTDTQYF TRBV4-1
CASSLYRIRAGGTWGNIQYF TRBV28
CATYSGTGGEKLFF TRBV28
CSASQDTYEQYF TRBV20-1
CASSFGGVDEQYF TRBV6-6
CASSSFPGGHQETQYF TRBV6-5
CASRKYPYYEQYF TRBV28
CASSQAQTGNTEAFF TRBV4-1
CASSQPAGEQYF TRBV3-1
CRTHRARLAGLTDTQYF TRBV29-1
CSAGLAGVNEQFF TRBV20-1
CASSLTSTEQFF TRBV7-2
CASSQERKRPREQYF TRBV4-2
CASSFDPGRRTDTQYF TRBV12-3/TRBV12-4
CSAIPGTSGLEQFF TRBV20-1
CASSLEASHTGELFF TRBV5-1
CASSARQGGWTEAFF TRBV12-3/TRBV12-4
CASSFAEQETQYF TRBV5-1
CASSQDGGRGDTQYF TRBV4-1
CASSLARTALNYGYTF TRBV7-2
CASSLWQGETNYGYTF TRBV12-3/TRBV12-4
CASSLRHSNQPQHF TRBV11-2
CAISEPTSGAQETQYF TRBV10-3
CSARAPYAGYQYEQYF TRBV20-1
CASSQSDLDNEQFF TRBV4-1
CASSFTTARKGHTQYF TRBV7-2
CASTTSGSSYEQYF TRBV28
CASSQGHRNEKLFF TRBV14
CSGVGSYNEQFF TRBV20-1
CASSSSILDLYTDTQYF TRBV3-1
CSAGSPSHEQFF TRBV20-1
CASTSVVLSTDTQYF TRBV2
CASSLRGLSNTGELFF TRBV5-1
CASRRGGPYNEQYF TRBV6-1
CASSLGRGRQRSTDTQYF TRBV27
CASSPSTGDGDTQYF TRBV5-4
CSARMGALGYTF TRBV20-1
CAISFREGGVTEAFF TRBV10-3